The 27 T cell receptor beta chains below were found in one sample sequenced in a study of T cell responses to AZD1222 COVID-19 vaccine. The repertoire was sequenced with immunoSEQ multiplex PCR; TCRdb's copy has only in-frame clones and lacks some. This table holds 150,000 to 200,000 clones, roughly 91% found once. Sequencing was performed on peripheral blood, taken 28 days after the second AZD1222 dose. The receptors were gathered from an adult who received the AZD1222 COVID-19 vaccine.

The chain carries TRBV19 and TRBJ2-7, with a tentative D call TRBD1 (6 bases). Trimming pared 6 bases from V and 0 bases from J, leaving 18 bases between. The CDR3 has 16 residues. The germline gives CDR1 LNHDA, CDR2 SQIVND (reference sequence). As DNA, the CDR3 is TGTGCCAGTAGCTTACCCGGACAGCTTGACTCCTACGAGCAGTACTTC. It codes for CASSLPGQLDSYEQYF.

This clone was seen a few times. The chain uses TRBV30 and TRBJ1-1; a possible D gene is TRBD1 (6 bases). Trimming pared 5 bases from V and 2 bases from J, leaving 12 bases between. The CDR3 is made up of 13 amino acids. Germline CDR1 reads GTSNPN; CDR2 reads SVGIG (reference sequence). The CDR3 loop reads CAWEATGNTEAFF. CDR3 sequence (DNA): TGTGCCTGGGAGGCGACAGGAAACACTGAAGCTTTCTTT.

The chain joins TRBV30 to TRBJ1-5; the match to TRBD1 covers 7 bases. The CDR3 totals 13 residues. The V and J ends lost 5 bases and 5 bases, in that order; junction bases with no gene match: 6. Germline V gene lookup returns CDR1 GTSNPN and CDR2 SVGIG (reference sequence). The CDR3 DNA reads as TGTGCCTGGGGGACAGCGAGATATCAGCCCCAGCATTTT. This codes for CAWGTARYQPQHF.

The chain carries TRBV4-2 and TRBJ2-1; D possibly corresponds to TRBD2 (6 bases). V was clipped by 4 bases and J by 9 bases, with 16 bases between them. Per germline, CDR1 LGHNA and CDR2 YNFKEQ. The CDR3 length is 14 residues. As DNA, the CDR3 is TGTGCCAGCAGCCCGGTAGAGGAGGAGGGTGAGCAGTTCTTC. Protein sequence: CASSPVEEEGEQFF.

This chain links TRBV13 with TRBJ2-7, with TRBD2 matching 8 bases. The CDR3 is 14 residues long. The ends lost 6 bases at V and 4 bases at J; junction bases unmatched: 8. Germline V CDR1 and CDR2: PRHDT, FYEKMQ (reference sequence). The CDR3 DNA sequence: TGTGCCAGCAGTCCACGGCGGGAGGCTTACGAGCAGTACTTC. It encodes CASSPRREAYEQYF.

The chain couples TRBV5-8 to TRBJ2-4; maybe TRBD1 (6 bases). Germline assignment: CDR1 SGHTS and CDR2 YDEGEE. Trimming shortened V by 4 bases and J by 0 bases, and 17 bases separated the two germline ends. This CDR3 contains 17 residues. The CDR3 DNA sequence: TGTGCCAGCAGCGCCCAGTTGGGGGCGTTAGCCAAAAACATTCAGTACTTC. Translated: CASSAQLGALAKNIQYF.

This sequence joins TRBV7-9 and TRBJ2-1; the D gene is possibly TRBD1 (5 bases). Trimming took off 5 bases at V and 8 bases at J, with 19 bases between the two ends. The germline CDR1 and CDR2 sequences are SEHNR and FQNEAQ (reference sequence). The CDR3 runs to 15 residues. CDR3 nucleotide sequence: TGTGCCAGCAGCCCGTTCGATTCTAGGGGCCATGAGCAGTTCTTC. Protein sequence: CASSPFDSRGHEQFF.

The genes are TRBV6-5 and TRBJ1-1; TRBD1 matches at 8 bases. This CDR3 is built from 13 residues. V shed 4 bases and J 4 bases; nucleotides not matched to a gene: 2. CDR1 and CDR2 (germline): MNHEY, SVGAGI. The CDR3 spells CASSLGQGTEAFF. The DNA of the CDR3 is TGTGCCAGCAGTTTAGGACAGGGCACTGAAGCTTTCTTT.

This chain joins TRBV3-1 (or the pseudogene TRBV3-2) and TRBJ2-5; a weak D match, TRBD2 (6 bases). V was trimmed by 1 base and J by 4 bases, leaving 19 bases between them. The CDR3 loop spans 17 amino acids. CDR1 and CDR2 (germline): LGHDT, YNNKEL (reference sequence). CDR3 DNA sequence: TGTGCCAGCAGCCAAGGAAGCGGGCCTCTAGGCAGAGAGACCCAGTACTTC. Translation gives CASSQGSGPLGRETQYF.

This chain links TRBV5-1 with TRBJ2-1; D unresolved. Per the germline V gene, CDR1 is SGHRS and CDR2 is YFSETQ. This CDR3 contains 14 residues. Trimming took off 3 bases at V and 5 bases at J, with 12 bases between the two ends. The CDR3 here is CASSSIMPDNEQFF. In DNA, the CDR3 is TGCGCCAGCAGCTCGATCATGCCGGACAATGAGCAGTTCTTC. Full variable domain (outside the CDR3, taken from reference TRBV5-1 and TRBJ2-1): KAGVTQTPRYLIKTRGQQVTLSCSPISGHRSVSWYQQTPGQGLQFLFEYFSETQRNKGNFPGRFSGRQFSNSRSEMNVSTLELGDSALYLCASSSIMPDNEQFFGPGTRLTVL.

This chain joins TRBV21-1 and TRBJ2-7; the table's D call of TRBD2 was not tested on the DNA. TRBV21-1 constitutes a pseudogene. This CDR3 contains 15 residues. CDR3 coding DNA: TGTGCCAGCAGCTACCGGGGGGCAGGAAACTACGAGCAGTACTTC. This codes for CASSYRGAGNYEQYF.

This clone was picked up a small number of times. The chain is built from TRBV19 and TRBJ1-5; D is unresolved. Germline CDR1 is LNHDA and CDR2 is SQIVND (reference sequence). The CDR3 is made up of 12 amino acids. The germline V and J ends were trimmed by 7 bases and 8 bases, with 12 bases remaining between them. CDR3 loop: CASTGPAEPQHF. The CDR3 DNA reads TGTGCCAGTACCGGACCTGCCGAGCCCCAGCATTTT. Based on the CDR3 plus reference TRBV19 and TRBJ1-5, the full variable domain is DGGITQSPKYLFRKEGQNVTLSCEQNLNHDAMYWYRQDPGQGLRLIYYSQIVNDFQKGDIAEGYSVSREKKESFPLTVTSAQKNPTAFYLCASTGPAEPQHFGDGTRLSIL.

The chain recombines TRBV6-4 with TRBJ2-3; D ambiguous. The V and J ends lost 2 bases and 2 bases respectively, with 5 bases between them. CDR3 length: 13 amino acids. Per germline, CDR1 MRHNA and CDR2 SNTAGT. This CDR3 is CASSDRATDTQYF. CDR3 in DNA: TGTGCCAGCAGTGACAGGGCCACAGATACGCAGTATTTT.

The table lists this clone with a count of one. The chain couples TRBV7-2 to TRBJ2-3; D call uncertain. Deletions cut 5 bases from V and 7 bases from J, with 13 bases between. In germline, CDR1 is SGHTA, CDR2 FQGNSA. The CDR3 is 13 amino acids. In DNA form, the CDR3 reads TGTGCCAGCAGCCAGCACCGGAGCCATACGCAGTATTTT. This encodes CASSQHRSHTQYF. The full variable domain, in which reference TRBV7-2 and TRBJ2-3 provide the parts outside the CDR3, is GAGVSQSPSNKVTEKGKDVELRCDPISGHTALYWYRQSLGQGLEFLIYFQGNSAPDKSGLPSDRFSAERTGGSVSTLTIQRTQQEDSAVYLCASSQHRSHTQYFGPGTRLTVL.

The chain uses TRBV5-4 and TRBJ1-1; D ambiguous. The CDR3 is 15 amino acids. Per germline, CDR1 SGHNT and CDR2 YYREEE (reference sequence). V was shortened by 0 bases and J by 0 bases, with 9 bases between the two germline ends. CDR3 residues: CASSLGGQMNTEAFF. In nucleotides, the CDR3 is TGTGCCAGCAGCTTGGGTGGGCAAATGAACACTGAAGCTTTCTTT.

The rearrangement uses TRBV3-1 (or the pseudogene TRBV3-2) and TRBJ2-7, with 7 bases identical to TRBD2. V lost 4 bases and J lost 3; bases outside the gene matches: 6. The CDR3 runs 14 residues. CDR1 is LGHDT and CDR2 is YNNKEL in the germline V gene (reference sequence). CDR3: CASSPTGGSYEQYF. CDR3 sequence (DNA): TGTGCCAGCAGCCCCACCGGCGGGAGCTACGAGCAGTACTTC.

In regard to this clone: This sample also contains other DNA sequences that code for the same CDR3. This chain links TRBV7-9 with TRBJ1-1; D gene ambiguous. The CDR3 length is 14 residues. Trimming left V 1 base short and J 4 bases short, with 10 bases between. Germline loops: CDR1 SEHNR, CDR2 FQNEAQ (reference sequence). The CDR3: CASSLVGRGTEAFF. CDR3 coding DNA: TGTGCCAGCAGCTTAGTCGGTCGGGGCACTGAAGCTTTCTTT.

The genes are TRBV5-5 and TRBJ2-3, with TRBD2 matching over 10 bases. The V gene's germline CDR1 is SGHKS and CDR2 YYEKEE (reference sequence). With V trimmed by 6 bases and J by 5 bases, 12 bases remained unmatched. The CDR3 spans 16 residues. The CDR3 reads CASNSGTRLAGDTQYF. The CDR3 nucleotides read TGTGCCAGCAACTCCGGAACCCGACTAGCGGGAGATACGCAGTATTTT.

The CDR3 region has the DNA TGTGCCTGGACTGAGGGAACTAATGAAAAACTGTTTTTT. It encodes CAWTEGTNEKLFF. The genes are TRBV30 and TRBJ1-4, with unresolved D. CDR3 length equals 13 residues. CDR1 GTSNPN and CDR2 SVGIG come from the germline V gene (reference sequence). Trimming stripped 4 bases from V and 1 base from J, with 7 bases between. The variable domain in full, completed from reference TRBV30 and TRBJ1-4, reads SQTIHQWPATLVQPVGSPLSLECTVEGTSNPNLYWYRQAAGRGLQLLFYSVGIGQISSEVPQNLSASRPQDRQFILSSKKLLLSDSGFYLCAWTEGTNEKLFFGSGTQLSVL.

V and J are TRBV5-1 and TRBJ1-3; a weak D match, TRBD1 (6 bases). Germline-derived CDR1 and CDR2 are SGHRS and YFSETQ. This CDR3 is built from 16 residues. Trimming took off 0 bases at V and 0 bases at J, with 10 bases between the two ends. The CDR3 coding sequence is TGCGCCAGCAGCTTGGAGCACAGGGCCTCTGGAAACACCATATATTTT. Its translation is CASSLEHRASGNTIYF.

The genes are TRBV7-3 and TRBJ1-1, with D possibly being TRBD1 (5 bases). Trimming removed 3 bases at V and 5 bases at J, with 16 bases between. CDR1 SGHTA and CDR2 FQGTGA come from the germline V gene. CDR3 length: 15 residues. CDR3 nucleotide sequence: TGTGCCAGCAGCTTGGGGCGGGTATTATTTACTGAAGCTTTCTTT. Its protein product is CASSLGRVLFTEAFF.

The chain uses TRBV6-5 and TRBJ2-3, with a weak D call TRBD2 (7 bases). From germline, CDR1 is MNHEY and CDR2 SVGAGI. The length of the CDR3 is 15 residues. V shed 6 bases and J shed 0 bases, with 13 bases lying between them. CDR3 sequence (DNA): TGTGCCAGCAGCCTGCGGGGGCAAAGCACAGATACGCAGTATTTT. Translating gives CASSLRGQSTDTQYF.

This chain joins TRBV29-1 and TRBJ1-4; the match to TRBD1 covers 10 bases. CDR1 is SQVTM, CDR2 ANQGSEA, per germline. The CDR3 sequence is 14 residues long. V was clipped by 1 base and J by 4 bases; unmatched bases: 0. CDR3 coding DNA: TGCAGCGTTGAAGGGGACAGGGGTAATGAAAAACTGTTTTTT. Residues: CSVEGDRGNEKLFF.

This rearrangement joins TRBV5-4 to TRBJ2-7; D is possibly TRBD2 (6 bases). The CDR3 loop spans 14 amino acids. Trimming pared 3 bases from V and 2 bases from J, leaving 12 bases between. Germline V gives CDR1 SGHNT, CDR2 YYREEE (reference sequence). CDR3 region: CASSWGDGPYEQYF. The CDR3, as DNA: TGTGCCAGCAGCTGGGGGGACGGACCCTACGAGCAGTACTTC.

The chain couples TRBV9 to TRBJ2-5; 7 positions agree with TRBD2. Trimming at V came to 4 bases and at J to 4 bases, leaving 10 bases not matched to a gene. The CDR3 consists of 15 residues. Germline V gene lookup returns CDR1 SGDLS and CDR2 YYNGEE. The CDR3 bases are TGTGCCAGCAGCCCTCTGGGGGTAGCGGGAGAGACCCAGTACTTC. Encoded protein: CASSPLGVAGETQYF.

The chain recombines TRBV28 with TRBJ1-6, with D hard to call. Per the germline V gene, CDR1 is MDHEN and CDR2 is SYDVKM. This CDR3 is 16 amino acids long. V was trimmed by 2 bases and J by 0 bases, leaving 8 bases between them. CDR3 protein: CASSLLGSSYNSPLHF. The CDR3 region has the DNA TGTGCCAGCAGTTTACTAGGGAGCTCCTATAATTCACCCCTCCACTTT.

This chain joins TRBV5-4 and TRBJ2-7, with 13 positions matching TRBD2. This CDR3 spans 17 amino acids. Trimming removed 0 bases from V and 2 bases from J; junction bases left unmatched: 5. Germline CDR1 is SGHNT and CDR2 is YYREEE (reference sequence). The CDR3 loop is CASSLGTSGSHAYEQYF. The CDR3 nucleotides are TGTGCCAGCAGCTTGGGGACTAGCGGGAGTCACGCCTACGAGCAGTACTTC.